Presented here are 7 T cell receptor beta chains from one specimen sequenced in a study of blood T cell repertoires in COVID-19. Profiled with immunoSEQ multiplex PCR; TCRdb holds only in-frame clones, not every one. The table has over 90,000 clones, more than 85% seen once; the top ten hold roughly 4.5%. Specimen: peripheral blood. All receptors derive from a man between 18 and 29 years old with acute or convalescent COVID-19.

Written as DNA, the CDR3 is TGTGCCAGCAGTTTATCACCTAGCGGGAGGGCTAAACGAAGCCACGAGCAGTACTTC. This sequence encodes CASSLSPSGRAKRSHEQYF. The chain joins TRBV27 to TRBJ2-7; TRBD2 agrees at 12 bases. CDR3 length: 19 residues. Germline CDR1 reads MNHEY; CDR2 reads SMNVEV (reference sequence). Germline trimming cut 0 bases from V and 5 bases from J; bases unmatched to any gene: 14.

As DNA, the CDR3 is TGCGCCAGCAGACCAGACAGGACGTCCGAAAAACTGTTTTTT. Translation gives CASRPDRTSEKLFF. The rearrangement uses TRBV5-1 and TRBJ1-4; D is perhaps TRBD1 (6 bases). Per the germline V gene, CDR1 is SGHRS and CDR2 is YFSETQ. The V gene lost 5 bases and the J gene lost 8 bases, with 16 bases spanning the gap. The CDR3 runs to 14 residues.

The gene calls are TRBV9 and TRBJ2-2; 9 nucleotides agree with TRBD1. The J segment lost 3 bases and the V segment lost 3 bases, leaving 3 bases of the junction unmatched. CDR1 and CDR2 (germline): SGDLS, YYNGEE. There are 15 residues in the CDR3. In DNA form, the CDR3 reads TGTGCCAGCAGCGCGACAGGGGGTTACACCGGGGAGCTGTTTTTT. It specifies CASSATGGYTGELFF.

V gene TRBV2 combines with J gene TRBJ1-1, with 8 bases fitting TRBD1. Germline trimming cut 6 bases from V and 1 base from J; bases unmatched to any gene: 7. The CDR3 extends over 15 amino acids. In germline, CDR1 is SNHLY, CDR2 FYNNEI. CDR3 in DNA: TGTGCCAGCAGGGTCTGGACAGGGCGGAACACTGAAGCTTTCTTT. This encodes CASRVWTGRNTEAFF.

This clone was found once. One end of the junction is discordant with germline, which a read error may explain. The CDR3 coding sequence is TGTGCTAGTGGTTTGGGAAGAGGCCCGACAGATTTT. This translates into CASGLGRGPTDF. The chain combines TRBV12-5 with TRBJ1-3, with D perhaps matching TRBD1 (5 bases). The CDR3 runs 12 residues. CDR1 and CDR2 (germline): LGHNT, FRNRAP.

The CDR3 DNA reads TGTGCCAGCAGCTTGGACGGCCCGGGGGCCCAGCATTTT. This gives the protein CASSLDGPGAQHF. V usage is TRBV7-9 and J usage is TRBJ1-5, with a tentative D call TRBD1 (5 bases). CDR1 is SEHNR and CDR2 is FQNEAQ in the germline V gene (reference sequence). Trimming stripped 3 bases from V and 11 bases from J, with 14 bases between. This CDR3 spans 13 amino acids. Looking up the rest from reference TRBV7-9 and TRBJ1-5 gives the full variable domain: DTGVSQNPRHKITKRGQNVTFRCDPISEHNRLYWYRQTLGQGPEFLTYFQNEAQLEKSRLLSDRFSAERPKGSFSTLEIQRTEQGDSAMYLCASSLDGPGAQHFGDGTRLSIL.

The chain recombines TRBV5-1 with TRBJ1-1; D is perhaps TRBD1 (5 bases). The V end lost 1 base, the J end lost 0 bases, and 10 bases lay between the germline ends. Germline V gene lookup returns CDR1 SGHRS and CDR2 YFSETQ. The CDR3 runs to 15 residues. This CDR3 reads CASSLRQGMNTEAFF. The CDR3 DNA sequence: TGCGCCAGCAGCTTGCGGCAGGGAATGAACACTGAAGCTTTCTTT.